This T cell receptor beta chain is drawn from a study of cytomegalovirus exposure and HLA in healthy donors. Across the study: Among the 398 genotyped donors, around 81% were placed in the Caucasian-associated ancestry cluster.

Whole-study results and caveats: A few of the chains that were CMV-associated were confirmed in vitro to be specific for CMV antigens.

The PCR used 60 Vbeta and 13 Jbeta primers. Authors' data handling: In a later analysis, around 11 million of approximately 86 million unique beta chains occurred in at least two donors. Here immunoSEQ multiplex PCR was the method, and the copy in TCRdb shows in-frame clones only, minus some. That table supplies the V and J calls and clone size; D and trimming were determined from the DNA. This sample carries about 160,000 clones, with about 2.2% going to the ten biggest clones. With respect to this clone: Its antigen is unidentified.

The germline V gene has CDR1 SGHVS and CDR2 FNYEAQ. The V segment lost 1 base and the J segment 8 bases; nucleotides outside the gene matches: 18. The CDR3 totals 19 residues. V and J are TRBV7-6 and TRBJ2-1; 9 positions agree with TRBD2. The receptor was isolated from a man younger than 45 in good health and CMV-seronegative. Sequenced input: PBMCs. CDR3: CASSLDSPKLAGGRDEQFF. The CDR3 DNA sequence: TGTGCCAGCAGCTTAGATAGCCCCAAACTAGCGGGCGGTCGAGATGAGCAGTTCTTC.